This TCR beta chain is drawn from a study of ipilimumab plus nivolumab after autologous stem cell transplantation. Generated by immunoSEQ multiplex PCR, the TCRdb table keeps only in-frame clones and is missing some. The top ten hold more than 9% of the sample, which has approximately 16,000 clones, 65% to 85% seen once. The CDR3 runs 13 residues. CDR1 and CDR2 (germline): MNHNY, SVGAGI (reference sequence). V was shortened by 7 bases and J by 3 bases, with 12 bases between the two germline ends. The receptor was isolated from a male donor with primary mediastinal lymphoma. The chain combines TRBV6-6 with TRBJ2-5, with D possibly being TRBD1 (5 bases). Sequences were derived from PBMCs, sampled in a trial of ipilimumab plus nivolumab as post-transplant consolidation. The CDR3 region has the DNA TGTGCCAGCACCCAGGGCAGGGAAGAGACCCAGTACTTC. Translated: CASTQGREETQYF.